The 32 T cell receptor beta chains below come from one sample, sequenced in a study of breast tumors, draining lymph nodes, adjacent tissues. Breast cancer patients provided tissue from their axillary draining lymph nodes. MiXCR was run by TCRdb on the multiplex PCR reads, yielding one entry per CDR3 protein. The sample includes tens of thousands of distinct CDR3 sequences, roughly 20% of them seen just once. Sample: axillary lymph node tissue. All receptors come from a female donor with breast cancer. Some clones in this sample may be carry-over from other donors' samples.

This clonotype has at least ten counts. The chain couples TRBV5-6 to TRBJ1-2; D call uncertain. V was shortened by 0 bases and J by 6 bases, with 9 bases between the two germline ends. The CDR3 extends over 13 amino acids. Germline assignment: CDR1 SGHDT and CDR2 YYEEEE. This CDR3 is CASSLGGSNGYTF. The CDR3 nucleotides are TGTGCCAGCAGCTTGGGGGGTTCCAATGGCTACACCTTC.

There are a few counts of this clonotype. As DNA, the CDR3 is TGTGCCAGCAGTTCGAAAGAAAAACTGTTTTTT. Translating gives CASSSKEKLFF. J is TRBJ1-4 and V is TRBV28, with D unclear. The CDR3 is made up of 11 amino acids. Germline V gives CDR1 MDHEN, CDR2 SYDVKM. V was trimmed by 4 bases and J by 8 bases, leaving 5 bases between them.

This clonotype appeared many times. This chain connects TRBV5-1 to TRBJ1-6, with 9 nucleotides matching TRBD1. The CDR3 extends over 14 amino acids. Germline CDR1 is SGHRS and CDR2 is YFSETQ. The ends lost 4 bases at V and 11 bases at J; junction bases unmatched: 7. Here the CDR3 reads CASSPGQGSTPLHF. The CDR3 region has the DNA TGCGCCAGCAGCCCCGGACAGGGGAGTACACCCCTCCACTTT.

Turning to this clonotype: It is likely a read error, because the conserved phenylalanine at the end of the CDR3 is missing. This chain joins TRBV29-1 and TRBJ2-6; TRBD1 matches at 9 bases. The CDR3 spans 15 residues. Germline values: CDR1 SQVTM, CDR2 ANQGSEA. The V and J ends lost 6 bases and 4 bases, in that order; junction bases with no gene match: 7. CDR3 sequence reads: CSVGTGSGGANVLTS. DNA of the CDR3: TGCAGCGTCGGGACAGGGTCTGGCGGGGCCAACGTCCTGACTTCC.

On this clonotype itself: This may come from a read error, since a much larger clone is one base off. The rearrangement uses TRBV7-9 and TRBJ2-2; a possible D gene is TRBD2 (6 bases). Germline CDR1 SEHNR, CDR2 FQNEAQ (reference sequence). The CDR3 covers 13 residues. CDR3 residues: CASTPPDTGGLFF. The CDR3 DNA reads as TGTGCCAGCACCCCTCCCGACACCGGGGGGCTGTTTTTT. Together with reference TRBV7-9 and TRBJ2-2, the CDR3 gives the full variable domain: DTGVSQNPRHKITKRGQNVTFRCDPISEHNRLYWYRQTLGQGPEFLTYFQNEAQLEKSRLLSDRFSAERPKGSFSTLEIQRTEQGDSAMYLCASTPPDTGGLFFGEGSRLTVL.

This clonotype was recorded many times. The genes are TRBV7-9 and TRBJ2-7; no definite D call. Germline CDR1 SEHNR, CDR2 FQNEAQ (reference sequence). Deletions cut 4 bases from V and 0 bases from J, with 10 bases between. The CDR3 loop spans 14 amino acids. The CDR3: CASSSTSSSYEQYF. Written as DNA, the CDR3 is TGTGCCAGCAGCTCCACTTCCTCCTCCTACGAGCAGTACTTC.

The gene calls are TRBV12-3 or TRBV12-4 and TRBJ2-1, with D uncertain. This CDR3 has 14 amino acids. V lost 3 bases and J lost 3, with 9 bases in between. The CDR3 DNA reads TGTGCCAGCAGTTTTAGCCTATACTACAATGAGCAGTTCTTC. This encodes CASSFSLYYNEQFF.

This clonotype was found many times. This chain joins TRBV12-3 or TRBV12-4 and TRBJ2-5, with a weak D call TRBD2 (6 bases). The ends were cut back, 1 base at V and 5 bases at J, with 11 bases in the middle. The CDR3 consists of 14 residues. The CDR3 DNA reads TGTGCCAGCAGTTTAGGGGGAGGTGGGGAGACCCAGTACTTC. Amino acids: CASSLGGGGETQYF.

There are many counts of this clonotype. The chain has TRBV20-1 and TRBJ2-6, with TRBD1 identical over 8 bases. This CDR3 has 15 residues. The germline V gene has CDR1 DFQATT and CDR2 SNEGSKA (reference sequence). Unmatched junction bases numbered 4, after V lost 6 bases and J lost 0 bases. DNA for the CDR3: TGCAGTGCCAGGACAGGGTACTCTGGGGCCAACGTCCTGACTTTC. Its protein product is CSARTGYSGANVLTF.

This clonotype has a count of ten or more. V and J are TRBV11-3 and TRBJ1-2; 7 bases agree with TRBD1. The CDR3 consists of 13 residues. Germline V gene sequence: CDR1 SGHNT, CDR2 YENEEA. V trimming: 5 bases; J trimming: 4 bases; junction bases outside the gene matches: 4. CDR3: CASSPTGVYGYTF. The DNA for the CDR3 is TGTGCCAGCAGCCCTACAGGGGTCTATGGCTACACCTTC.

This clonotype was found many times. The chain combines TRBV9 with TRBJ2-7, with TRBD2 identical over 9 bases. V was pared by 0 bases and J by 5 bases, with 6 bases of the junction left unmatched. Germline CDR1 and CDR2: SGDLS and YYNGEE. CDR3 length: 15 amino acids. The CDR3 sequence is CASSVGSGSTNEQYF. The DNA of the CDR3 is TGTGCCAGCAGCGTAGGTAGCGGGAGTACAAACGAGCAGTACTTC.

This clonotype was recorded many times. The rearrangement uses TRBV15 and TRBJ2-1, with TRBD2 matching 10 bases. Germline CDR1 and CDR2: LNHNV and YYDKDF (reference sequence). V lost 1 base, J lost 6 bases, and 6 bases stayed unmatched. CDR3 length equals 16 residues. CDR3 sequence (DNA): TGTGCCACCAGCAGAGCTAGCGGGAGTAGGGGCAATGAGCAGTTCTTC. The encoded protein is CATSRASGSRGNEQFF.

Worth noting for this clonotype: The conserved final phenylalanine or tryptophan is absent from the CDR3, which likely points to a read error. This chain connects TRBV28 to TRBJ2-5; perhaps D is TRBD1 or TRBD2 (7 bases each). The CDR3 runs 14 residues. The germline CDR1 and CDR2 sequences are MDHEN and SYDVKM. The ends were cut back, 2 bases at V and 5 bases at J, with 12 bases in the middle. CDR3 loop: CASSLQGGAETQYL. DNA of the CDR3: TGTGCCAGCAGTTTACAGGGGGGGGCGGAGACCCAGTACCTC.

In its sample, this clonotype was seen many times. The chain has TRBV29-1 and TRBJ2-7; 9 bases agree with TRBD1. Germline loops: CDR1 SQVTM, CDR2 ANQGSEA. Germline trimming cut 6 bases from V and 4 bases from J; bases unmatched to any gene: 10. This CDR3 is built from 14 residues. CDR3 sequence: CSVAPGQGRYEQYF. As DNA, the CDR3 is TGCAGCGTCGCCCCGGGACAGGGCCGGTACGAGCAGTACTTC.

This clonotype was observed many times. This chain joins TRBV9 and TRBJ2-3, with D perhaps TRBD1 (6 bases). Germline V gene sequence: CDR1 SGDLS, CDR2 YYNGEE. This CDR3 comprises 16 residues. Trimming stripped 1 base from V and 3 bases from J, with 15 bases between. This CDR3 is CASSVRAARGTDTQYF. As DNA, the CDR3 is TGTGCCAGCAGCGTAAGAGCGGCGAGGGGGACAGATACGCAGTATTTT.

The chain has TRBV18 and TRBJ2-3; TRBD1 or TRBD2 may be the D gene (5 bases each). V was cut by 3 bases and J by 5 bases, with 12 bases left in between. This CDR3 has 14 residues. CDR1 is KGHSH and CDR2 is LQKENI in the germline V gene. The CDR3 sequence is CASSPGALIDTQYF. The CDR3 bases are TGTGCCAGCTCACCCGGGGCCTTAATAGATACGCAGTATTTT.

This clonotype has more than one count but fewer than ten. The chain recombines TRBV18 with TRBJ2-7; 7 positions agree with TRBD1. Germline CDR1 and CDR2: KGHSH and LQKENI. The V segment lost 5 bases and the J segment 5 bases; nucleotides outside the gene matches: 15. This CDR3 contains 16 residues. The CDR3 coding sequence is TGTGCCAGCTCAGCGGGTACAGGGGCGATGAGGGACGAGCAGTACTTC. Translated: CASSAGTGAMRDEQYF.

V and J are TRBV27 and TRBJ2-2; D gene uncertain. Germline V CDR1 and CDR2: MNHEY, SMNVEV (reference sequence). CDR3 length: 13 residues. Trimming stripped 5 bases from V and 4 bases from J, with 8 bases between. The CDR3, as DNA: TGTGCCAGCAGTCTTAGACCCACCGGGGAGCTGTTTTTT. Translated, it gives CASSLRPTGELFF.

This clonotype was recorded at least ten times. This chain links TRBV11-2 with TRBJ1-2; the D gene is possibly TRBD1 (5 bases). The CDR3 has 14 residues. Trimming took off 6 bases at V and 2 bases at J, with 13 bases between the two ends. The V gene's germline CDR1 is SGHAT and CDR2 FQNNGV. The CDR3 DNA reads as TGTGCCAGCAGACATACGGGGCCCAACTATGGCTACACCTTC. Encoded protein: CASRHTGPNYGYTF. Together with reference TRBV11-2 and TRBJ1-2, the CDR3 gives the full variable domain: EAGVAQSPRYKIIEKRQSVAFWCNPISGHATLYWYQQILGQGPKLLIQFQNNGVVDDSQLPKDRFSAERLKGVDSTLKIQPAKLEDSAVYLCASRHTGPNYGYTFGSGTRLTVV.

The sample holds many counts of this clonotype. The CDR3 DNA follows: TGTGCCAGTAGCGGGGGGCGCAGTAGTATGGAAAAACTGTTTTTT. Its protein product is CASSGGRSSMEKLFF. V usage is TRBV19 and J usage is TRBJ1-4; D perhaps matches TRBD1 (6 bases). Per germline, CDR1 LNHDA and CDR2 SQIVND (reference sequence). Between the trimmed V and J ends, which lost 6 bases and 8 bases, there was a span of 19 bases. CDR3 length equals 15 residues.

This rearrangement joins TRBV6-5 to TRBJ2-3; 12 positions match TRBD2. Germline V gives CDR1 MNHEY, CDR2 SVGAGI. The CDR3 is 20 amino acids. After removal of 4 bases from V and 2 bases from J, the junction contained 16 bases not matched to a gene. The CDR3 loop reads CASSSEPPPSGRVSTDTQYF. CDR3 in DNA: TGTGCCAGCAGTTCCGAACCCCCTCCTAGCGGGAGGGTCTCCACAGATACGCAGTATTTT.

Ten or more counts support this clonotype. The chain employs TRBV6-6 and TRBJ2-7; D uncertain. There are 11 residues in the CDR3. Per the germline V gene, CDR1 is MNHNY and CDR2 is SVGAGI (reference sequence). Trimming left V 6 bases short and J 3 bases short, with 6 bases between. The CDR3 nucleotides read TGTGCCAGCAGCCCCTACTACGAGCAGTACTTC. Its protein is CASSPYYEQYF.

There are many counts of this clonotype. This rearrangement joins TRBV2 to TRBJ1-5, with 9 bases lining up with TRBD1. Germline V gene sequence: CDR1 SNHLY, CDR2 FYNNEI. This CDR3 has 15 amino acids. The V and J ends lost 6 bases and 7 bases, in that order; junction bases with no gene match: 10. This chain's CDR3 is CASREGQGEYQPQHF. In DNA form, the CDR3 reads TGTGCCAGCAGGGAGGGACAGGGAGAATACCAGCCCCAGCATTTT.

In its sample, this clonotype was seen many times. The rearrangement uses TRBV5-5 and TRBJ2-1, with a possible D match to TRBD2 (5 bases). Trimming took 0 bases from V and 6 from J, leaving 16 bases between them. This CDR3 comprises 16 residues. CDR1 is SGHKS, CDR2 YYEKEE, per germline (reference sequence). CDR3 in DNA: TGTGCCAGCAGCTTGGATGGTGACTACCGGGCCAATGAGCAGTTCTTC. Translating it yields CASSLDGDYRANEQFF.

This clonotype has at least ten counts. J is TRBJ1-2 and V is TRBV14, with 12 bases that match TRBD1. The germline CDR1 and CDR2 sequences are SGHDN and FVKESK. The CDR3 spans 13 residues. Unmatched junction bases numbered 2, after V lost 4 bases and J lost 8 bases. The CDR3 spells CASSLGTGGGYTF. CDR3 bases: TGTGCCAGCAGCCTCGGGACAGGGGGCGGCTACACCTTC.

In its sample, this clonotype was seen many times. The V and J genes are TRBV4-3 and TRBJ2-1, with no clear D. Germline V gives CDR1 LGHNA, CDR2 YSLEER. The V end lost 4 bases, the J end lost 0 bases, and 13 bases lay between the germline ends. CDR3 length: 16 residues. As DNA, the CDR3 is TGCGCCAGCAGCCCGAGGTGGAGTTTCTCCTACAATGAGCAGTTCTTC. This codes for CASSPRWSFSYNEQFF.

The sample holds many counts of this clonotype. The rearrangement joins TRBV19 to TRBJ2-7; 10 bases map to TRBD1. CDR1 is LNHDA and CDR2 is SQIVND in the germline V gene (reference sequence). J gave up 6 bases and V 1 base, and 3 bases lay outside the gene matches. There are 14 residues in the CDR3. The CDR3 sequence is CASSIVGTGVEQYF. As DNA, the CDR3 is TGTGCCAGTAGTATAGTTGGGACAGGGGTCGAGCAGTACTTC. Full variable domain (outside the CDR3, taken from reference TRBV19 and TRBJ2-7): DGGITQSPKYLFRKEGQNVTLSCEQNLNHDAMYWYRQDPGQGLRLIYYSQIVNDFQKGDIAEGYSVSREKKESFPLTVTSAQKNPTAFYLCASSIVGTGVEQYFGPGTRLTVT.

Points on this clonotype: A much larger clone lies a single base off, so this may be a read error. The chain joins TRBV12-3 or TRBV12-4 to TRBJ1-5; D not resolved. Trimming pared 3 bases from V and 4 bases from J, leaving 10 bases between. This CDR3 contains 14 residues. CDR3 region: CASSLRMGNQPQHF. CDR3 nucleotide sequence: TGTGCCAGCAGTTTGAGAATGGGGAATCAGCCCCAGCATTTT.

This clonotype occurred many times. The rearrangement joins TRBV2 to TRBJ1-6; 9 nucleotides align to TRBD1. The CDR3 consists of 15 residues. The germline V gene has CDR1 SNHLY and CDR2 FYNNEI. Trimming cost V 7 bases and J 5 bases; bases outside gene matches: 6. CDR3 coding DNA: TGTGCCAGCACCACTAGACAGGGGGATAATTCACCCCTCCACTTT. Translated: CASTTRQGDNSPLHF.

This clonotype was seen many times. The chain combines TRBV7-9 with TRBJ2-2; no definite D call. This CDR3 is 12 amino acids long. Trimming left V 1 base short and J 3 bases short, with 0 bases between. CDR1 SEHNR and CDR2 FQNEAQ come from the germline V gene (reference sequence). CDR3 bases: TGTGCCAGCAGCTTAGACACCGGGGAGCTGTTTTTT. Protein product: CASSLDTGELFF.

This clonotype was picked up many times. The chain is built from TRBV10-3 and TRBJ1-2; D is possibly TRBD1 (5 bases). V lost 2 bases and J lost 4, with 8 bases in between. The CDR3 has 13 residues. Germline CDR1 ENHRY, CDR2 SYGVKD. This CDR3 reads CAISETGIYGYTF. As DNA, the CDR3 is TGTGCCATCAGTGAGACAGGTATCTATGGCTACACCTTC.

For this clonotype: Possible read error: a much larger clone is one base away. This rearrangement joins TRBV4-3 to TRBJ1-3; no definite D call. The germline V gene encodes CDR1 LGHNA and CDR2 YSLEER. The CDR3 runs 12 residues. The CDR3 region has the DNA TGCGCCAGCAGCCAAGTCGGAGCCACCATATGTTTT. Protein sequence: CASSQVGATICF.